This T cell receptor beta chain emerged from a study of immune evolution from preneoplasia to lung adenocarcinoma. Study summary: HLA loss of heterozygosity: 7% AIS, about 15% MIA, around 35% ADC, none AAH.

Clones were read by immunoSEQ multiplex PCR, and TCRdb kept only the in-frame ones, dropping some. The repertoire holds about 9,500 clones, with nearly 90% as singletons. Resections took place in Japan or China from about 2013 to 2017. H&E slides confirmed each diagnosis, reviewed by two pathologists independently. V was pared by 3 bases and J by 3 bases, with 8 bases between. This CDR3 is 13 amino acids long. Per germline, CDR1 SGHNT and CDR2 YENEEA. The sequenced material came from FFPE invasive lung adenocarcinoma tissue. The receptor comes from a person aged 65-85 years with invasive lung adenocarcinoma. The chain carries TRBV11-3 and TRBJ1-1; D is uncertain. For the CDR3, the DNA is TGTGCCAGCAGCTTCGGATCGGACACTGAAGCTTTCTTT. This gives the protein CASSFGSDTEAFF.